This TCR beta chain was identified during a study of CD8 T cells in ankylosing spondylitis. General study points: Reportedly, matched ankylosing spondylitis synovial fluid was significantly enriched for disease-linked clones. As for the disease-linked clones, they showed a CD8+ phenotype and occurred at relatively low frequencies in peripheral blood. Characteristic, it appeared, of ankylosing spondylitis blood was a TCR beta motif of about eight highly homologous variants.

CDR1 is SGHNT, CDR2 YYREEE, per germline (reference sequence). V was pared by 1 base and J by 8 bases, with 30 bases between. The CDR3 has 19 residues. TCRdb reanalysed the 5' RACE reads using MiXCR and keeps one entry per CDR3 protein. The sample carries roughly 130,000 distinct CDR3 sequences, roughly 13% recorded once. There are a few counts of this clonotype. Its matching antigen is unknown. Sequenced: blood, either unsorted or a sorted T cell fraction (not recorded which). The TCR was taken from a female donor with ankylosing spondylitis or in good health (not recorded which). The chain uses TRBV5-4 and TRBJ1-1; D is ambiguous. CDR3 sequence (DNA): TGTGCCAGCAGCTTGCTATACGCATCCGTCCCCGGCCGAAACTCCGAAGCTTTCTTT. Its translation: CASSLLYASVPGRNSEAFF.